This is a list of T cell receptor beta chains from one sample in a study of neurological immune-mediated disorders. TCRdb processed the 5' RACE reads anew with MiXCR; each CDR3 protein has one entry. The sample consists of about 120,000 distinct CDR3 sequences, about 3.2% of them appearing once. Sample: PBMCs. The receptors derive from a young woman with multiple sclerosis. Each CDR3 is given with its conserved first and last residue. Fields, in order: clone size, V gene, D gene, J gene, CDR3 protein, CDR3 DNA. D genes are given only for firm matches. Some rows mark clone size as missing; the rest say once, few, many or name a class of expanded clone.

abundance: many
v_gene: TRBV7-8
d_gene: -
j_gene: TRBJ1-2
CDR3aa: CASSSSREYGYTF
CDR3nt: TGTGCCAGCAGCTCATCGAGGGAGTATGGCTACACCTTC

abundance: many
v_gene: TRBV7-6
d_gene: -
j_gene: TRBJ1-4
CDR3aa: CASSSMIGNEKLFF
CDR3nt: TGTGCCAGCAGCTCCATGATCGGCAATGAAAAACTGTTTTTT

abundance: many
v_gene: TRBV29-1
d_gene: -
j_gene: TRBJ1-5
CDR3aa: CSVCDSNQPQHF
CDR3nt: TGCAGCGTCTGCGATAGCAATCAGCCCCAGCATTTT

abundance: many
v_gene: TRBV7-2
d_gene: TRBD1
j_gene: TRBJ2-7
CDR3aa: CASSPVPGTGYEQYF
CDR3nt: TGTGCCAGCAGCCCAGTCCCCGGGACAGGGTACGAGCAGTACTTC

abundance: many
v_gene: TRBV12-3/TRBV12-4
d_gene: -
j_gene: TRBJ2-3
CDR3aa: CASSPQASRYTDTQYF
CDR3nt: TGTGCCAGCAGTCCCCAGGCTAGCAGATACACAGATACGCAGTATTTT

abundance: many
v_gene: TRBV29-1
d_gene: -
j_gene: TRBJ1-1
CDR3aa: CSVDSRMNTEAFF
CDR3nt: TGCAGCGTTGATTCCAGAATGAACACTGAAGCTTTCTTT

abundance: many
v_gene: TRBV5-1
d_gene: -
j_gene: TRBJ2-1
CDR3aa: CASSVRYDEQFF
CDR3nt: TGCGCCAGCAGTGTGAGGTACGATGAGCAGTTCTTC

abundance: -
v_gene: TRBV13
d_gene: TRBD2
j_gene: TRBJ2-1
CDR3aa: CASSFYTSGRAGSYNEQFF
CDR3nt: TGTGCCAGCAGCTTCTACACTAGCGGGAGGGCGGGGTCCTACAATGAGCAGTTCTTC

abundance: many
v_gene: TRBV12-3/TRBV12-4
d_gene: TRBD1
j_gene: TRBJ1-6
CDR3aa: CASSPRRTGSPLHF
CDR3nt: TGTGCCAGCAGTCCTCGACGGACAGGTTCACCCCTCCACTTT

abundance: many
v_gene: TRBV20-1
d_gene: -
j_gene: TRBJ2-1
CDR3aa: CSARSPRAGVRISGSMEQFF
CDR3nt: TGCAGTGCTAGATCCCCGCGGGCAGGGGTACGGATTTCGGGCTCCATGGAGCAGTTCTTC

abundance: many
v_gene: TRBV7-9
d_gene: -
j_gene: TRBJ2-2
CDR3aa: CASSGGETGELFF
CDR3nt: TGTGCCAGCAGCGGTGGAGAAACCGGGGAGCTGTTTTTT

abundance: many
v_gene: TRBV7-8
d_gene: TRBD1
j_gene: TRBJ1-6
CDR3aa: CASSLAAGGTGRSSPLHF
CDR3nt: TGTGCCAGCAGCTTAGCGGCCGGCGGGACAGGGAGGAGTTCACCCCTCCACTTT

abundance: -
v_gene: TRBV20-1
d_gene: -
j_gene: TRBJ2-5
CDR3aa: CSATPTWGRETQYF
CDR3nt: TGCAGTGCAACTCCGACGTGGGGTAGAGAGACCCAGTACTTC

abundance: many
v_gene: TRBV10-2
d_gene: -
j_gene: TRBJ2-3
CDR3aa: CASVSTDTQYF
CDR3nt: TGCGCCAGTGTTAGCACAGATACGCAGTATTTT

abundance: many
v_gene: TRBV4-3
d_gene: TRBD1
j_gene: TRBJ1-1
CDR3aa: CASSQEGQGNTEAFF
CDR3nt: TGCGCCAGCAGCCAAGAGGGACAGGGGAACACTGAAGCTTTCTTT

abundance: many
v_gene: TRBV20-1
d_gene: -
j_gene: TRBJ2-7
CDR3aa: CSARDLDEPNPYEQYF
CDR3nt: TGCAGTGCTAGAGATCTCGATGAACCAAACCCCTACGAGCAGTACTTC

abundance: many
v_gene: TRBV6-6
d_gene: -
j_gene: TRBJ1-1
CDR3aa: CASTPTGSEAFF
CDR3nt: TGTGCCAGCACCCCGACAGGATCTGAAGCTTTCTTT

abundance: many
v_gene: TRBV7-9
d_gene: -
j_gene: TRBJ2-1
CDR3aa: CASSLTAAYNEQFF
CDR3nt: TGTGCCAGCAGCTTGACAGCCGCCTACAATGAGCAGTTCTTC

abundance: many
v_gene: TRBV29-1
d_gene: -
j_gene: TRBJ1-5
CDR3aa: CSVVTAPNQPQHF
CDR3nt: TGCAGCGTTGTCACGGCACCCAATCAGCCCCAGCATTTT

abundance: many
v_gene: TRBV20-1
d_gene: -
j_gene: TRBJ2-1
CDR3aa: CSAPDRAGSYNEQFF
CDR3nt: TGCAGTGCCCCCGACAGGGCGGGGTCCTACAATGAGCAGTTCTTC

abundance: many
v_gene: TRBV7-2
d_gene: TRBD1
j_gene: TRBJ2-3
CDR3aa: CASSPGTARSTDTQYF
CDR3nt: TGTGCCAGCAGCCCCGGGACAGCCCGATCCACAGATACGCAGTATTTT

abundance: many
v_gene: TRBV5-1
d_gene: -
j_gene: TRBJ2-3
CDR3aa: CASRVRRSTNTDTQYF
CDR3nt: TGCGCCAGCAGAGTACGGCGGTCCACTAACACAGATACGCAGTATTTT

abundance: many
v_gene: TRBV9
d_gene: -
j_gene: TRBJ1-6
CDR3aa: CASSADNHSPLHF
CDR3nt: TGTGCCAGCAGCGCGGACAACCATTCACCCCTCCACTTT

abundance: many
v_gene: TRBV12-3/TRBV12-4
d_gene: TRBD1
j_gene: TRBJ1-1
CDR3aa: CASSPGQETNTEAFF
CDR3nt: TGTGCCAGCAGTCCGGGACAGGAGACGAACACTGAAGCTTTCTTT

abundance: -
v_gene: TRBV18
d_gene: -
j_gene: TRBJ1-3
CDR3aa: CASSELDTIYF
CDR3nt: TGTGCCAGCTCCGAATTGGACACCATATATTTT

abundance: many
v_gene: TRBV10-2
d_gene: -
j_gene: TRBJ1-6
CDR3aa: CASSEKMAGSSYNSPLHF
CDR3nt: TGCGCCAGCAGTGAGAAAATGGCAGGGAGCTCCTATAATTCACCCCTCCACTTT

abundance: many
v_gene: TRBV20-1
d_gene: -
j_gene: TRBJ2-7
CDR3aa: CSARGTDSYEQYF
CDR3nt: TGCAGTGCTAGAGGAACCGACTCCTACGAGCAGTACTTC

abundance: many
v_gene: TRBV12-3/TRBV12-4
d_gene: -
j_gene: TRBJ2-1
CDR3aa: CASTPGVGGVNEQFF
CDR3nt: TGTGCCAGCACCCCAGGGGTCGGAGGGGTCAATGAGCAGTTCTTC

abundance: many
v_gene: TRBV20-1
d_gene: -
j_gene: TRBJ2-1
CDR3aa: CSATTDYRYNEQFF
CDR3nt: TGCAGTGCTACGACGGACTACCGATACAATGAGCAGTTCTTC

abundance: many
v_gene: TRBV20-1
d_gene: TRBD2
j_gene: TRBJ2-7
CDR3aa: CSASGRTSSYEQYF
CDR3nt: TGCAGTGCTAGCGGGAGGACCTCATCCTACGAGCAGTACTTC

abundance: many
v_gene: TRBV5-1
d_gene: TRBD2
j_gene: TRBJ2-2
CDR3aa: CASSRLAGGGTGELFF
CDR3nt: TGCGCCAGCAGCAGACTAGCGGGAGGAGGTACCGGGGAGCTGTTTTTT

abundance: few
v_gene: TRBV20-1
d_gene: -
j_gene: TRBJ2-7
CDR3aa: CSASPWGQRGEQYF
CDR3nt: TGCAGTGCTAGCCCATGGGGCCAGCGTGGCGAGCAGTACTTC